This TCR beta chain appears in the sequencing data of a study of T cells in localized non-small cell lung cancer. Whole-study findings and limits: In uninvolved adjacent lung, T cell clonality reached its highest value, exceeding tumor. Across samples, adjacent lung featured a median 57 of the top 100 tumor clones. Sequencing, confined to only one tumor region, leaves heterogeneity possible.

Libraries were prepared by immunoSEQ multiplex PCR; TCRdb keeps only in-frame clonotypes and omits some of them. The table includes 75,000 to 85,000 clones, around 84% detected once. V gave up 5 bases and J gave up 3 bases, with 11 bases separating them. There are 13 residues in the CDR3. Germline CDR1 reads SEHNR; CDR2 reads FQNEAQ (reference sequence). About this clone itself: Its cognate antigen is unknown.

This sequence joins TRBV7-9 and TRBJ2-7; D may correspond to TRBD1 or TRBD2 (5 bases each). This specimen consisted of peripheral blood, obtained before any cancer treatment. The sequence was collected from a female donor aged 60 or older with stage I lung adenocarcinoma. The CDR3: CASSLGDGYEQYF. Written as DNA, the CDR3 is TGTGCCAGCAGCCTAGGGGACGGCTACGAGCAGTACTTC.